These 16 T cell receptor beta chains were all obtained from the same sample, sequenced in a study of blood T cell repertoires in COVID-19. Libraries were prepared by immunoSEQ multiplex PCR; TCRdb keeps only in-frame clonotypes and omits some of them. The table has about 40,000 clones, 85% to 90% seen once. Sequencing was performed on peripheral blood. These receptors all come from a man aged 45 to 65 in a cohort sampled during active COVID-19.

The chain is built from TRBV15 and TRBJ1-4; a possible D gene is TRBD1 (6 bases). Looked up from germline, CDR1 is LNHNV and CDR2 is YYDKDF (reference sequence). The germline V and J ends were trimmed by 2 bases and 3 bases, with 13 bases remaining between them. This CDR3 has 16 residues. For the CDR3, the DNA is TGTGCCACCAGCAGATCTAACAGGGAACCTAATGAAAAACTGTTTTTT. Protein sequence: CATSRSNREPNEKLFF.

The chain is built from TRBV19 and TRBJ1-4, with TRBD1 identical over 8 bases. Germline trimming cut 3 bases from V and 15 bases from J; bases unmatched to any gene: 9. CDR3 length: 13 residues. CDR1 LNHDA and CDR2 SQIVND come from the germline V gene (reference sequence). CDR3 DNA sequence: TGTGCCAGTAGTATTCTGATGGACAGGGTTTTGTTTTTT. Its protein is CASSILMDRVLFF.

This chain links TRBV19 with TRBJ2-7, with D perhaps TRBD1 (5 bases). CDR1 and CDR2 from the germline V gene are LNHDA and SQIVND (reference sequence). The CDR3 sequence is 14 residues long. Trimming removed 6 bases from V and 2 bases from J, with 14 bases in between. The CDR3 here is CASSELMTAYEQYF. CDR3 sequence (DNA): TGTGCCAGTAGCGAGCTTATGACAGCCTACGAGCAGTACTTC.

This chain joins TRBV19 and TRBJ1-5; no definite D call. Germline values: CDR1 LNHDA, CDR2 SQIVND (reference sequence). CDR3 length: 12 amino acids. V lost 7 bases to trimming and J lost 11 bases, with 15 bases between them. The CDR3 loop reads CASTPSPPAQHF. The CDR3 nucleotides read TGTGCCAGTACCCCATCTCCCCCAGCCCAGCATTTT.

This clone was found once. The DNA for the CDR3 is TGTGCCAGCAGTTTTGTCACAGAACAAAATCAGCCCCAGCATTTT. As protein: CASSFVTEQNQPQHF. The chain combines TRBV28 with TRBJ1-5; D is ambiguous. CDR3 length equals 15 residues. Germline V gene data show CDR1 as MDHEN and CDR2 as SYDVKM. Trimming cost V 3 bases and J 4 bases, with 13 bases left between them.

The chain couples TRBV12-2 to TRBJ2-3; the table calls TRBD2, which could not be checked here. TRBV12-2 is shown as a pseudogene. This CDR3 contains 16 residues. The chain's CDR3 is CASRFGTSGSTDTQYF. In nucleotides, the CDR3 is TGTGCAAGTCGCTTTGGGACTAGCGGGAGCACAGATACGCAGTATTTT.

The chain is built from TRBV6-2 or TRBV6-3 and TRBJ1-5; 9 bases are shared with TRBD1. J gave up 2 bases and V 4 bases, and 3 bases lay outside the gene matches. There are 15 residues in the CDR3. Germline CDR1 MNHEY, CDR2 SVGEGT. As DNA, the CDR3 is TGTGCCAGCAGTTTCACAGGGGGCGGCAATCAGCCCCAGCATTTT. It translates to CASSFTGGGNQPQHF.

The genes are TRBV6-5 and TRBJ2-1, with 8 bases lining up with TRBD2. The V segment lost 9 bases and the J segment 4 bases; nucleotides outside the gene matches: 5. The CDR3 sequence is 13 residues long. Germline V lookup: CDR1 MNHEY, CDR2 SVGAGI. The CDR3 is CASSGTSYNEQFF. CDR3 nucleotide sequence: TGTGCCAGTAGCGGGACCTCGTACAATGAGCAGTTCTTC.

The chain carries TRBV2 and TRBJ1-1, with a possible D match to TRBD1 (5 bases). V was pared by 6 bases and J by 5 bases, with 10 bases between. The germline V gene has CDR1 SNHLY and CDR2 FYNNEI. The CDR3 contains 12 residues. The CDR3 DNA sequence: TGTGCCAGCAGGGGGCCTGGGACTGAAGCTTTCTTT. This encodes CASRGPGTEAFF.

The chain joins TRBV9 to TRBJ2-2; 8 bases fit TRBD1. The CDR3 spans 16 residues. Germline CDR1 is SGDLS and CDR2 is YYNGEE. Trimming removed 3 bases from V and 1 base from J; junction bases left unmatched: 5. The CDR3: CASSGGQELNTGELFF. CDR3 DNA: TGTGCCAGCAGCGGGGGACAGGAGCTGAACACCGGGGAGCTGTTTTTT.

The chain links TRBV3-1 (or the pseudogene TRBV3-2) to TRBJ2-1, with TRBD2 matching over 10 bases. V gave up 2 bases and J gave up 2 bases; unmatched junction bases: 9. Germline CDR1 and CDR2: LGHDT and YNNKEL (reference sequence). This CDR3 is built from 18 residues. CDR3 sequence (DNA): TGTGCCAGCAGCCAACCACTAGCGGGACCAGGGACCTACAATGAGCAGTTCTTC. It yields the protein CASSQPLAGPGTYNEQFF.

The chain employs TRBV6-6 and TRBJ2-1, with 9 positions matching TRBD2. Germline V gene data show CDR1 as MNHNY and CDR2 as SVGAGI (reference sequence). This CDR3 is built from 15 residues. The trim removed 3 bases at V and 7 bases at J, leaving 7 bases unmatched. The CDR3 sequence: CASSYGAGGKNEQFF. The DNA for the CDR3 is TGTGCCAGCAGTTATGGTGCGGGGGGGAAAAATGAGCAGTTCTTC.

The CDR3 sequence is CASSQDRGSSYEQYV. The CDR3 DNA reads TGCGCCAGCAGCCAAGATCGAGGCAGCTCCTACGAGCAGTACGTC. The chain is built from TRBV4-1 and TRBJ2-7; D is ambiguous. The length of the CDR3 is 15 residues. With 0 bases removed from V and 0 bases from J, the gap between germline ends came to 9 bases. Looked up from germline, CDR1 is MGHRA and CDR2 is YSYEKL.

This chain uses TRBV27 with TRBJ2-1, with D possibly matching TRBD1 (5 bases). Germline V gene lookup returns CDR1 MNHEY and CDR2 SMNVEV (reference sequence). The CDR3 length is 13 residues. Between the trimmed V and J ends, which lost 4 bases and 4 bases, there was a span of 8 bases. DNA for the CDR3: TGTGCCAGCAGTTCCTACAGGTACAATGAGCAGTTCTTC. It is translated as CASSSYRYNEQFF.

The rearrangement uses TRBV4-3 and TRBJ2-1; D ambiguous. The ends were cut back, 1 base at V and 0 bases at J, with 13 bases in the middle. The CDR3 covers 17 residues. Germline V lookup: CDR1 LGHNA, CDR2 YSLEER. The DNA of the CDR3 is TGCGCCAGCAGCCAAGGGAGCCCTCCTTTCTCCTACAATGAGCAGTTCTTC. Translated, it gives CASSQGSPPFSYNEQFF.

The rearrangement uses TRBV24-1 and TRBJ2-1; 8 bases fit TRBD1. Germline loops: CDR1 KGHDR, CDR2 SFDVKD. The CDR3 sequence is 17 residues long. V shed 4 bases and J 5 bases; nucleotides not matched to a gene: 12. The CDR3 reads CATSDGVGDRPHNEQFF. The CDR3 bases are TGTGCCACCAGTGACGGGGTCGGGGACAGGCCCCACAATGAGCAGTTCTTC.